These 28 T cell receptor beta chains were all obtained from the same sample, sequenced in a study of CD8 T cells in ankylosing spondylitis. Each CDR3 protein gets one entry after TCRdb re-called the 5' RACE reads with MiXCR. Among 200,000 to 300,000 distinct CDR3 sequences, approximately 9% were seen once, and the ten largest hold approximately 7%. Material for sequencing was blood, either unsorted or a sorted T cell fraction (not recorded which). The receptors were sampled from a male donor with ankylosing spondylitis or in good health (not recorded which).

This clonotype was seen repeatedly, ten times or more. This chain joins TRBV7-9 and TRBJ2-1, with D hard to call. Germline V lookup: CDR1 SEHNR, CDR2 FQNEAQ (reference sequence). The CDR3 length is 11 residues. V was shortened by 1 base and J by 12 bases, with 7 bases between the two germline ends. CDR3 sequence reads: CASSLDWGQFF. CDR3 DNA: TGTGCCAGCAGCTTAGACTGGGGGCAGTTCTTC.

This clonotype was picked up a small number of times. CDR3 sequence (DNA): TGCGCCAGCCGAGTTCTCGGGGGGGACACTGAAGCTTTCTTT. Translating it yields CASRVLGGDTEAFF. The chain is built from TRBV5-1 and TRBJ1-1; maybe TRBD1 (5 bases). The CDR3 length is 14 residues. The V gene's germline CDR1 is SGHRS and CDR2 YFSETQ. The ends were cut back, 7 bases at V and 3 bases at J, with 16 bases in the middle.

The chain combines TRBV14 with TRBJ2-1; D is unclear. Germline CDR1 is SGHDN and CDR2 is FVKESK. Trimming removed 1 base from V and 3 bases from J, with 7 bases in between. This CDR3 comprises 14 residues. CDR3 DNA sequence: TGTGCCAGCAGCCAAGGGTCTTTCTACAATGAGCAGTTCTTC. Amino acids: CASSQGSFYNEQFF.

This clonotype appeared a few times. Possible read error: a much larger clone is one base away. V usage is TRBV28 and J usage is TRBJ1-5; D ambiguous. V was trimmed by 7 bases and J by 4 bases, leaving 8 bases between them. The germline V gene has CDR1 MDHEN and CDR2 SYDVKM. The length of the CDR3 is 12 residues. The CDR3 region has the DNA TGTGCCAGCACCGAAAGAAATCAGCCCCAGCATTTT. The encoded protein is CASTERNQPQHF.

This clonotype was recorded many times. The chain links TRBV7-2 to TRBJ2-4, with D perhaps given as TRBD1 or TRBD2 (5 bases each). With 2 bases removed from V and 8 bases from J, the gap between germline ends came to 10 bases. CDR3 length: 13 amino acids. The germline CDR1 and CDR2 sequences are SGHTA and FQGNSA. The CDR3 is CASSLSQGDIQYF. The CDR3 DNA reads as TGTGCCAGCAGCTTAAGTCAGGGAGACATTCAGTACTTC.

This clonotype was detected only a few times. The J gene is TRBJ2-7, the V gene TRBV6-2 or TRBV6-3, with a possible D match to TRBD2 (6 bases). Trimming removed 6 bases from V and 6 bases from J, with 21 bases in between. The germline gives CDR1 MNHEY, CDR2 SVGEGT. CDR3 length: 15 amino acids. The CDR3 sequence is CASSYGTSRGSEQYF. CDR3 bases: TGTGCCAGCAGCTACGGAACTAGCCGTGGGTCCGAGCAGTACTTC.

The table lists this clonotype with many counts. This chain joins TRBV7-9 and TRBJ2-7; D is uncertain. This CDR3 is built from 11 residues. Trimming took 5 bases from V and 3 from J, leaving 5 bases between them. The germline gives CDR1 SEHNR, CDR2 FQNEAQ (reference sequence). CDR3 in amino acids: CASSADYEQYF. CDR3 nucleotide sequence: TGTGCCAGCAGCGCCGACTACGAGCAGTACTTC.

In its sample, this clonotype was seen many times. J is TRBJ2-3 and V is TRBV12-3 or TRBV12-4, with 7 bases identical to TRBD2. Trimming removed 4 bases from V and 5 bases from J; junction bases left unmatched: 15. The CDR3 spans 17 residues. The CDR3 is CASSSRELADGIDTQYF. The CDR3 DNA reads TGTGCCAGCAGTTCCAGGGAGCTAGCGGATGGCATAGATACGCAGTATTTT.

Many counts were recorded for this clonotype. The J gene is TRBJ2-2, the V gene TRBV5-6; D possibly corresponds to TRBD1 (6 bases). Germline CDR1 SGHDT, CDR2 YYEEEE. The CDR3 length is 16 residues. Trimming stripped 2 bases from V and 0 bases from J, with 11 bases between. The CDR3 bases are TGTGCCAGCAGCTTAGGGGACATACCGAACACCGGGGAGCTGTTTTTT. It specifies CASSLGDIPNTGELFF.

This clonotype was seen a handful of times. The V call is TRBV30, the J call TRBJ1-2, with D perhaps TRBD1 (5 bases). The CDR3 runs 12 residues. Germline-derived CDR1 and CDR2 are GTSNPN and SVGIG (reference sequence). Trimming cost V 4 bases and J 7 bases, with 13 bases left between them. The CDR3 loop is CAWTGLGSGYTF. CDR3 bases: TGTGCCTGGACAGGGTTGGGAAGTGGCTACACCTTC.

This clonotype was observed at least ten times. This chain uses TRBV19 with TRBJ1-4; 9 positions match TRBD1. The CDR3 extends over 14 amino acids. J was trimmed by 8 bases and V by 5 bases; bases with no gene match: 6. Germline CDR1 LNHDA, CDR2 SQIVND (reference sequence). CDR3 DNA sequence: TGTGCCAGTAGTCCAACAGGGGGCAAAGAAAAACTGTTTTTT. This gives the protein CASSPTGGKEKLFF.

Ten or more counts support this clonotype. The chain has TRBV10-3 and TRBJ1-5; possibly TRBD1 for D (5 bases). The CDR3 extends over 17 amino acids. Germline CDR1 ENHRY, CDR2 SYGVKD. The V end was cut by 6 bases, the J end by 0 bases, with 18 bases between. Here the CDR3 reads CAISAGVTGTSNQPQHF. CDR3 DNA sequence: TGTGCCATCAGCGCTGGGGTAACCGGGACTAGCAATCAGCCCCAGCATTTT.

The chain employs TRBV12-3 or TRBV12-4 and TRBJ1-1; no firm D call. The CDR3 consists of 13 residues. The V and J ends lost 5 bases and 5 bases respectively, with 12 bases between them. The CDR3 region is CASSLPLGTEAFF. Written as DNA, the CDR3 is TGTGCCAGCAGTCTACCGCTTGGAACTGAAGCTTTCTTT.

This clonotype has ten or more counts. The chain links TRBV12-3 or TRBV12-4 to TRBJ1-1; D might be TRBD1 (5 bases). Trimming removed 6 bases from V and 4 bases from J, with 15 bases in between. This CDR3 spans 14 amino acids. CDR3 sequence reads: CASSLQGIGTEAFF. In nucleotides, the CDR3 is TGTGCCAGCAGCTTGCAGGGCATTGGCACTGAAGCTTTCTTT.

The V gene is TRBV27, the J gene TRBJ2-7, with 8 bases aligning to TRBD1. The germline CDR1 and CDR2 sequences are MNHEY and SMNVEV (reference sequence). This CDR3 is built from 14 residues. Trimming took 5 bases from V and 6 from J; bases not matched to a gene: 9. CDR3 nucleotide sequence: TGTGCCAGCAGTCCCGGACAGGGTGCTGGCGAGCAGTACTTC. Translated: CASSPGQGAGEQYF.

This clonotype has at least ten counts. The CDR3 sequence is CASSLRITSDAEAFF. In DNA, the CDR3 is TGCGCCAGCAGCCTGCGTATCACCAGCGACGCTGAAGCTTTCTTT. V usage is TRBV4-3 and J usage is TRBJ1-1, with D unresolved. Germline lookup yields CDR1 LGHNA and CDR2 YSLEER. V dropped 4 bases and J dropped 6 bases, with 18 bases sitting between them. The CDR3 consists of 15 residues.

This clonotype was seen many times. This rearrangement joins TRBV5-1 to TRBJ2-1; 10 bases map to TRBD2. This CDR3 has 15 residues. Trimming at V came to 5 bases and at J to 8 bases, leaving 10 bases not matched to a gene. Per the germline V gene, CDR1 is SGHRS and CDR2 is YFSETQ. CDR3 DNA: TGCGCCAGCAGGCGGCTAGCGGGAGCCCCTCATGAGCAGTTCTTC. Its translation: CASRRLAGAPHEQFF.

There are many counts of this clonotype. The chain joins TRBV24-1 to TRBJ1-1, with 8 bases that match TRBD1. This CDR3 is 15 amino acids long. The germline V gene has CDR1 KGHDR and CDR2 SFDVKD. Trimming at V came to 3 bases and at J to 6 bases, leaving 8 bases not matched to a gene. CDR3 protein: CATSDPRSGGPEAFF. CDR3 DNA: TGTGCCACCAGTGATCCCCGCTCAGGGGGCCCTGAAGCTTTCTTT.

Many counts were recorded for this clonotype. The J gene is TRBJ2-5, the V gene TRBV12-3 or TRBV12-4; D might be TRBD1 or TRBD2, each matching 5 bases. V lost 1 base and J lost 2, with 11 bases in between. This CDR3 region has 15 residues. CDR3 loop: CASSLGGRKQETQYF. The CDR3 coding sequence is TGTGCCAGCAGTTTAGGGGGACGGAAACAAGAGACCCAGTACTTC.

In this sample, this clonotype turned up many times. V gene TRBV10-2 combines with J gene TRBJ1-2; 7 bases are shared with TRBD1. CDR1 and CDR2 (germline): WSHSY, SAAADI. Losses at the gene ends were 2 bases for V and 0 bases for J; bases not matched to a gene: 6. The length of the CDR3 is 16 residues. Written as DNA, the CDR3 is TGCGCCAGCAGTGAGCCCCGTGACAGGGCTAACTATGGCTACACCTTC. It encodes CASSEPRDRANYGYTF.

In its sample, this clonotype was seen many times. The chain recombines TRBV7-6 with TRBJ2-1, with TRBD2 identical over 8 bases. The germline gives CDR1 SGHVS, CDR2 FNYEAQ. CDR3 size: 19 residues. With V trimmed by 1 base and J by 6 bases, 17 bases remained unmatched. Written as DNA, the CDR3 is TGTGCCAGCAGCTTAGGTCGTCTCCTAGCCGGGAGGGCATCCAATGAGCAGTTCTTC. It codes for CASSLGRLLAGRASNEQFF.

The chain couples TRBV9 to TRBJ2-3; D perhaps matches TRBD1 (7 bases). Germline CDR1 reads SGDLS; CDR2 reads YYNGEE. The CDR3 totals 16 residues. Trimming stripped 0 bases from V and 4 bases from J, with 15 bases between. The CDR3 sequence: CASSVVRDRESDTQYF. The CDR3 DNA reads as TGTGCCAGCAGCGTAGTGCGGGACAGAGAATCAGATACGCAGTATTTT.

This clonotype was picked up many times. This chain uses TRBV20-1 with TRBJ2-3, with D hard to call. The CDR3 covers 14 residues. Germline V gene data show CDR1 as DFQATT and CDR2 as SNEGSKA (reference sequence). V shed 0 bases and J shed 5 bases, with 12 bases lying between them. CDR3 sequence reads: CSARDLSSGDTQYF. Written as DNA, the CDR3 is TGCAGTGCTAGAGATCTCTCGTCCGGAGATACGCAGTATTTT.

This clonotype has more than one count but fewer than ten. The rearrangement uses TRBV7-9 and TRBJ1-1, with D maybe TRBD1 (5 bases). Looked up from germline, CDR1 is SEHNR and CDR2 is FQNEAQ (reference sequence). CDR3 size: 13 residues. The germline V and J ends were trimmed by 5 bases and 11 bases, with 18 bases remaining between them. The CDR3 loop is CASSRPGPYEAFF. CDR3 DNA sequence: TGTGCCAGCAGCCGGCCGGGGCCCTACGAGGCTTTCTTT.

V usage is TRBV12-3 or TRBV12-4 and J usage is TRBJ2-1; TRBD1 agrees at 8 bases. V shed 6 bases, J shed 4 bases, and the junction held 2 bases outside the gene matches. The CDR3 consists of 13 residues. The CDR3: CASRGQAYNEQFF. CDR3 in DNA: TGTGCCAGCAGGGGACAGGCGTACAATGAGCAGTTCTTC.

This clonotype was observed many times. J is TRBJ1-2 and V is TRBV2; D remains unclear. The CDR3 extends over 15 amino acids. Germline V gene lookup returns CDR1 SNHLY and CDR2 FYNNEI. V gave up 7 bases and J gave up 5 bases, with 20 bases separating them. As DNA, the CDR3 is TGTGCCAGCACCCAGGACCGGGGATACGGTTATGGCTACACCTTC. As protein: CASTQDRGYGYGYTF.

This clonotype showed up many times. The genes are TRBV5-1 and TRBJ2-7, with D tentatively TRBD1 (5 bases). The CDR3 totals 16 residues. Trimming cost V 0 bases and J 7 bases, with 20 bases left between them. Looked up from germline, CDR1 is SGHRS and CDR2 is YFSETQ. In DNA, the CDR3 is TGCGCCAGCAGCTTGGCTTTTGGGCAGGGAACGGAAGAGCAGTACTTC. Its protein is CASSLAFGQGTEEQYF.

This chain connects TRBV14 to TRBJ2-7; tentative D call: TRBD2 (6 bases). Trimming took off 0 bases at V and 2 bases at J, with 32 bases between the two ends. Germline V lookup: CDR1 SGHDN, CDR2 FVKESK. This CDR3 is built from 22 residues. DNA of the CDR3: TGTGCCAGCAGCCAAGATCTCGATTCCAGGACTAAACGTAGGGGTTGTCCCTACGAGCAGTACTTC. It specifies CASSQDLDSRTKRRGCPYEQYF.